This T cell receptor beta chain was observed in a study of T-cell reconstitution after alpha-beta-depleted transplantation in children. CDR1 is KGHSH, CDR2 LQKENI, per germline. This CDR3 has 14 amino acids. V was pared by 2 bases and J by 5 bases, with 10 bases between. During its preparation, the TCRbeta library received unique molecular identifiers. TCRdb re-derived calls from the PCR reads in MiXCR, one entry per CDR3 protein. The repertoire holds 500,000 or so distinct CDR3 sequences, with 32% as singletons. J is TRBJ2-1 and V is TRBV18; D remains unclear. This TCR was sampled from a human donor who donated a stem cell graft to a child with aplastic anemia. The sequencing used PBMCs from the stem cell graft donor, collected from the stem cell graft. CDR3 amino acids: CASSPWPPDNEQFF. The CDR3 DNA reads TGTGCCAGCTCACCATGGCCCCCCGACAATGAGCAGTTCTTC.